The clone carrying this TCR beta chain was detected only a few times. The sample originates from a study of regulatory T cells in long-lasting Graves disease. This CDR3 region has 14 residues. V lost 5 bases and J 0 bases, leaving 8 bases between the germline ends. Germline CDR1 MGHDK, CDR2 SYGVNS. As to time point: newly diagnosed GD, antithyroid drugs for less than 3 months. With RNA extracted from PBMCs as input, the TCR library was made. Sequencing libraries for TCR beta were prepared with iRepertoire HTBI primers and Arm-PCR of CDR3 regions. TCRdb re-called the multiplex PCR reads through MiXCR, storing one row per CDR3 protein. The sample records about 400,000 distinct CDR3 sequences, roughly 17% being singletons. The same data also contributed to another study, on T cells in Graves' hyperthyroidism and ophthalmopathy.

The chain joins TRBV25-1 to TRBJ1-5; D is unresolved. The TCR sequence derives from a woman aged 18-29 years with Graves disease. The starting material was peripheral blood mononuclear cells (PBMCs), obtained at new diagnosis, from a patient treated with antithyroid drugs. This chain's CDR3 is CASSWRDSNQPQHF. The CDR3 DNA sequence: TGTGCCAGCAGTTGGAGAGATAGCAATCAGCCCCAGCATTTT. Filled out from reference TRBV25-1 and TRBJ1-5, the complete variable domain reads EADIYQTPRYLVIGTGKKITLECSQTMGHDKMYWYQQDPGMELHLIHYSYGVNSTEKGDLSSESTVSRIRTEHFPLTLESARPSHTSQYLCASSWRDSNQPQHFGDGTRLSIL.